A single sample is the source of the 23 T cell receptor beta chains below, sequenced in a study of graft-versus-host responses after intestinal transplantation (dated by TCRdb to the early 2020s). The library was made by the immunoSEQ multiplex PCR assay. Not all clones reach the TCRdb copy of this immuneACCESS table, which keeps in-frame sequences only. Checked studies attribute under half of the gap to unresolved V genes and leave the rest unexplained. Within this sample are around 87,000 clones, with 85% to 95% of them counted one time only. Of the sample, more than 0.35% falls within the top ten clones. No antigen is known for these receptors. The time point label for this specimen denotes: cells obtained before transplantation from donor or recipient. This material consisted of unstimulated CD8+ T cells sorted from spleen or lymph node cells, taken before transplant. These receptors were taken from a human donor who was the organ donor for an intestinal transplant.

The rearrangement uses TRBV6-1 and TRBJ2-7; 9 bases fit TRBD1. This CDR3 has 16 amino acids. With V trimmed by 3 bases and J by 4 bases, 10 bases remained unmatched. CDR1 is MNHNS, CDR2 SASEGT, per germline. Written as DNA, the CDR3 is TGTGCCAGCAGTGACCCGACAGGGGGGCGCTTTTACGAGCAGTACTTC. Residues: CASSDPTGGRFYEQYF.

The chain has TRBV27 and TRBJ2-7, with 7 nucleotides matching TRBD1. After removal of 8 bases from V and 6 bases from J, the junction contained 4 bases not matched to a gene. In germline, CDR1 is MNHEY, CDR2 SMNVEV (reference sequence). The CDR3 runs 11 residues. DNA of the CDR3: TGTGCCAGCTCGGACAGGAGCGAGCAGTACTTC. Amino acids: CASSDRSEQYF.

The J gene is TRBJ2-3, the V gene TRBV4-2; 8 bases line up with TRBD2. CDR1 is LGHNA, CDR2 YNFKEQ, per germline. Germline trimming cut 0 bases from V and 0 bases from J; bases unmatched to any gene: 11. This CDR3 has 19 amino acids. CDR3 coding DNA: TGTGCCAGCAGCCAAGATATTTTTTCCGGACTAGCTAGCACAGATACGCAGTATTTT. It specifies CASSQDIFSGLASTDTQYF.

V is TRBV10-3 and J is TRBJ2-7, with TRBD1 as a possible D gene (5 bases). Trimming removed 2 bases at V and 2 bases at J, with 22 bases between. Germline V gene data show CDR1 as ENHRY and CDR2 as SYGVKD. The CDR3 consists of 18 residues. In DNA, the CDR3 is TGTGCCATCAGTGAGAGGGCAACTGACAGTCCCAGGCCCTACGAGCAGTACTTC. It specifies CAISERATDSPRPYEQYF.

As regards this clone: The germline gene is not matched at one end of the junction; a read error may be the cause. J is TRBJ1-2 and V is TRBV27; 12 positions agree with TRBD1. Per germline, CDR1 MNHEY and CDR2 SMNVEV (reference sequence). The CDR3 spans 14 residues. The CDR3 bases are TGTGCCAGCAGTCCAGGGACAGGGGGCTATGTCTACACCTTC. Translation gives CASSPGTGGYVYTF.

The chain links TRBV7-9 to TRBJ2-2; 7 bases are shared with TRBD1. The V and J ends lost 5 bases and 9 bases, in that order; junction bases with no gene match: 9. Germline V gene lookup returns CDR1 SEHNR and CDR2 FQNEAQ (reference sequence). The CDR3 has 14 amino acids. CDR3 sequence reads: CASSRDSSRWELFF. The DNA of the CDR3 is TGTGCCAGCAGCCGGGACAGTTCCAGGTGGGAGCTGTTTTTT.

The rearrangement uses TRBV5-6 and TRBJ1-1, with 7 bases lining up with TRBD1. The CDR3 is 13 amino acids. Germline V gives CDR1 SGHDT, CDR2 YYEEEE. With V trimmed by 0 bases and J by 10 bases, 6 bases remained unmatched. The CDR3 DNA sequence: TGTGCCAGCAGCTTGGCCAACAGGGGTAGAGCTTTCTTT. Translation: CASSLANRGRAFF.

This chain links TRBV7-9 with TRBJ1-2; D gene ambiguous. Trimming pared 1 base from V and 6 bases from J, leaving 12 bases between. This CDR3 region has 14 residues. CDR1 and CDR2 from the germline V gene are SEHNR and FQNEAQ (reference sequence). CDR3 coding DNA: TGTGCCAGCAGCTTAGGATACAAGGAGAATGGCTACACCTTC. This sequence encodes CASSLGYKENGYTF.

The V gene is TRBV5-1, the J gene TRBJ1-3, with 7 bases lining up with TRBD1. V was pared by 4 bases and J by 11 bases, with 12 bases of the junction left unmatched. Germline loops: CDR1 SGHRS, CDR2 YFSETQ. The CDR3 runs 14 residues. The CDR3 protein is CASSPGTDLSPIYF. As DNA, the CDR3 is TGCGCCAGCAGCCCAGGGACAGACCTATCCCCCATATATTTT.

The J gene is TRBJ1-2, the V gene TRBV6-5; TRBD1 matches at 9 bases. This CDR3 contains 15 residues. V dropped 4 bases and J dropped 4; count of bases not matched to a gene: 7. CDR1 is MNHEY and CDR2 is SVGAGI in the germline V gene. CDR3 nucleotide sequence: TGTGCCAGCAGTTCCGGGACAGGGCATAGCTATGGCTACACCTTC. Translation: CASSSGTGHSYGYTF.

The V call is TRBV6-5, the J call TRBJ1-4; 8 positions match TRBD1. The CDR3 extends over 15 amino acids. The V segment lost 8 bases and the J segment 9 bases; nucleotides outside the gene matches: 14. The germline CDR1 and CDR2 sequences are MNHEY and SVGAGI. CDR3 DNA: TGTGCCAGCGGGTATTTGAGGACAGGGAGACAAAAACTGTTTTTT. The encoded protein is CASGYLRTGRQKLFF.

The chain employs TRBV6-5 and TRBJ2-7; 8 positions match TRBD2. The trim removed 4 bases at V and 0 bases at J, leaving 8 bases unmatched. CDR1 is MNHEY and CDR2 is SVGAGI in the germline V gene. The CDR3 has 16 residues. CDR3 nucleotide sequence: TGTGCCAGCAGTTCCTCAAAAGCGGGGGACTCCTACGAGCAGTACTTC. This gives the protein CASSSSKAGDSYEQYF.

The chain is built from TRBV4-2 and TRBJ2-3, with 8 bases identical to TRBD1. V gave up 1 base and J gave up 6 bases; unmatched junction bases: 3. The germline V gene encodes CDR1 LGHNA and CDR2 YNFKEQ. This CDR3 spans 14 amino acids. CDR3 in amino acids: CASSQGTGPDTQYF. The DNA of the CDR3 is TGTGCCAGCAGCCAAGGGACAGGGCCCGATACGCAGTATTTT.

The chain uses TRBV7-9 and TRBJ2-7; D not certain. V lost 5 bases, J lost 0 bases, and 8 bases lay in between. The CDR3 extends over 13 amino acids. Germline assignment: CDR1 SEHNR and CDR2 FQNEAQ (reference sequence). The CDR3 DNA reads as TGTGCCAGCAGCCCCCTACCCTCCTACGAGCAGTACTTC. It specifies CASSPLPSYEQYF.

This clone was counted a single time. CDR3 in amino acids: CASGLAGTPNYEQYF. The CDR3 nucleotides are TGTGCCAGCGGGCTAGCGGGGACTCCTAACTACGAGCAGTACTTC. The chain links TRBV6-1 to TRBJ2-7, with 9 bases lining up with TRBD2. There are 15 residues in the CDR3. The J segment lost 3 bases and the V segment lost 8 bases, leaving 11 bases of the junction unmatched. CDR1 is MNHNS, CDR2 SASEGT, per germline.

The V gene is TRBV7-6, the J gene TRBJ1-3; possibly TRBD1 for D (6 bases). In germline, CDR1 is SGHVS, CDR2 FNYEAQ. Trimming cost V 5 bases and J 7 bases, with 18 bases left between them. The CDR3 totals 15 residues. In DNA form, the CDR3 reads TGTGCCAGCAGCCCCACCACAGGGAGGGGCAACACCATATATTTT. Amino acid sequence: CASSPTTGRGNTIYF.

CDR3 nucleotides: TGTGCCAGCAGCTTGGGCAGGAACGAGCAGTACTTC. This encodes CASSLGRNEQYF. The V call is TRBV7-9, the J call TRBJ2-5; D remains unclear. Gene TRBJ2-7 matches the end of the DNA better, so the J call may be wrong. The germline V gene encodes CDR1 SEHNR and CDR2 FQNEAQ (reference sequence). The CDR3 covers 12 residues.

The chain uses TRBV29-1 and TRBJ2-2; 12 bases map to TRBD1. In germline, CDR1 is SQVTM, CDR2 ANQGSEA. There are 15 residues in the CDR3. V lost 4 bases to trimming and J lost 6 bases; unmatched junction nucleotides: 6. The CDR3 reads CSVAGGTGGSGELFF. CDR3 DNA: TGCAGCGTTGCTGGGGGGACAGGGGGCTCCGGGGAGCTGTTTTTT.

CDR3 DNA sequence: TGTGCCAGCAGCTTCAGGGATGGGGAGACCCAGTACTTC. Translating it yields CASSFRDGETQYF. The chain links TRBV7-3 to TRBJ2-5, with D maybe TRBD1 (5 bases). There are 13 residues in the CDR3. CDR1 and CDR2 from the germline V gene are SGHTA and FQGTGA. Deletions cut 3 bases from V and 5 bases from J, with 10 bases between. Full variable domain (rest looked up from reference TRBV7-3 and TRBJ2-5): GAGVSQTPSNKVTEKGKYVELRCDPISGHTALYWYRQSLGQGPEFLIYFQGTGAADDSGLPNDRFFAVRPEGSVSTLKIQRTERGDSAVYLCASSFRDGETQYFGPGTRLLVL.

CDR3 loop: CASSASGASPLHF. Written as DNA, the CDR3 is TGTGCCAGCAGCGCCTCAGGGGCCTCACCCCTCCACTTT. The chain couples TRBV9 to TRBJ1-6, with D tentatively TRBD1 (6 bases). The CDR3 covers 13 residues. V was shortened by 3 bases and J by 10 bases, with 11 bases between the two germline ends. The V gene's germline CDR1 is SGDLS and CDR2 YYNGEE. The entire variable domain, with the rest obtained from reference TRBV9 and TRBJ1-6, is as follows: DSGVTQTPKHLITATGQRVTLRCSPRSGDLSVYWYQQSLDQGLQFLIQYYNGEERAKGNILERFSAQQFPDLHSELNLSSLELGDSALYFCASSASGASPLHFGNGTRLTVT.

The V and J genes are TRBV19 and TRBJ1-5; weak D call: TRBD1 (5 bases). Germline CDR1 is LNHDA and CDR2 is SQIVND (reference sequence). V gave up 8 bases and J gave up 7 bases, with 21 bases separating them. CDR3 size: 15 residues. This CDR3 reads CASAYWGETRQPQHF. The CDR3 DNA reads TGTGCCAGTGCTTACTGGGGGGAGACAAGGCAGCCCCAGCATTTT.

The chain employs TRBV27 and TRBJ2-7; 7 positions agree with TRBD1. Trimming removed 4 bases from V and 2 bases from J; junction bases left unmatched: 11. From germline, CDR1 is MNHEY and CDR2 SMNVEV (reference sequence). The CDR3 spans 16 residues. CDR3 protein: CASSSTQPGTAYEQYF. The CDR3 DNA sequence: TGTGCCAGCAGTTCCACCCAACCCGGGACAGCCTACGAGCAGTACTTC.

Written as DNA, the CDR3 is TGTGCCAGCAGCGCAGGACAGGGCTCAGAGACCCAGTACTTC. Protein product: CASSAGQGSETQYF. The chain recombines TRBV5-4 with TRBJ2-5; 8 nucleotides agree with TRBD1. The CDR3 loop spans 14 amino acids. Per the germline V gene, CDR1 is SGHNT and CDR2 is YYREEE (reference sequence). The V segment lost 4 bases and the J segment 4 bases; nucleotides outside the gene matches: 6.